Reported below is one T cell receptor (beta chain). The target antigen is unknown. A multiplex PCR was run with 60 Vbeta primers and 13 Jbeta primers. Source study methods: In a later analysis, of 79 million or so unique beta chains, around 11 million appeared in at least two donors. Data came from immunoSEQ multiplex PCR; TCRdb stores just in-frame clones and leaves some out. The DNA gave D and trimming, while V, J and clone size come from that table. The table records roughly 190,000 clones, about 83% of them present only once. The sample originates from a study of cytomegalovirus exposure and HLA in healthy donors. Study-wide points: Indistinguishable V segments such as TRBV6-2 and TRBV6-3 were excluded. A list of 164 TCR beta chains associated with cytomegalovirus was given.

Germline V gives CDR1 LGHNT, CDR2 FRNRAP. CDR3 length: 13 amino acids. J lost 4 bases, V lost 6 bases, and 5 bases had no gene match. This TCR was recovered from a woman aged 45-59 years in good health and CMV-seropositive. Sequencing was done on a sample of PBMCs. The chain uses TRBV12-5 and TRBJ1-2; TRBD1 aligns across 7 bases. This CDR3 reads CASGPGTAYGYTF. CDR3 bases: TGTGCTAGTGGCCCCGGGACAGCCTATGGCTACACCTTC.